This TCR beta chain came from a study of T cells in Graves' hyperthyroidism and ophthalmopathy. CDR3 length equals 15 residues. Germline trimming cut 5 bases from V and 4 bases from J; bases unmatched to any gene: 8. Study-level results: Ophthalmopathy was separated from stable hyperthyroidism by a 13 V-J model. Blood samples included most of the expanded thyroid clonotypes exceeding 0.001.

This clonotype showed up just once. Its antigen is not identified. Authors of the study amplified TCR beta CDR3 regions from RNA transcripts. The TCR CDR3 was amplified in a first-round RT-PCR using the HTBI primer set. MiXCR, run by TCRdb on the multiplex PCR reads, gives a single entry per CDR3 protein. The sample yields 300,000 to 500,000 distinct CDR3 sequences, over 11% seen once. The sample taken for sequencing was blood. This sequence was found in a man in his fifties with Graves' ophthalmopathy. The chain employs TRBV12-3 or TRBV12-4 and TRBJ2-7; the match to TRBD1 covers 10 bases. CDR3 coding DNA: TGTGCCAGCAGTCCGCGACGGGGACAGGGGTACGAGCAGTACTTC. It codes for CASSPRRGQGYEQYF.